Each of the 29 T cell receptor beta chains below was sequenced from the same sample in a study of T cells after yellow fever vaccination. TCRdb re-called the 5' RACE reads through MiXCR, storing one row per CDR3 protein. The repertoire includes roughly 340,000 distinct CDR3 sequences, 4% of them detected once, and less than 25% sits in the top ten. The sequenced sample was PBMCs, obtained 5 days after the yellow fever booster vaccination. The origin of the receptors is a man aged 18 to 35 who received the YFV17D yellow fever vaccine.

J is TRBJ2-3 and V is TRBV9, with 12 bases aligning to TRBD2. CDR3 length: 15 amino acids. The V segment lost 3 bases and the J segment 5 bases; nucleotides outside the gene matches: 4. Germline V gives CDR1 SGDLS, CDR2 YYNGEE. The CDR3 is CASSGLAGGGDTQYF. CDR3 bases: TGTGCCAGCAGCGGCCTAGCGGGGGGGGGAGATACGCAGTATTTT.

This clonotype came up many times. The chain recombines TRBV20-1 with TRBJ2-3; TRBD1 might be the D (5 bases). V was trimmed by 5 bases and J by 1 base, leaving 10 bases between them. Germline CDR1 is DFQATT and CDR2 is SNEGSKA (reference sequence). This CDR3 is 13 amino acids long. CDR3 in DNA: TGCAGTGCTCCAGGGTCAGGCACAGATACGCAGTATTTT. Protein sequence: CSAPGSGTDTQYF.

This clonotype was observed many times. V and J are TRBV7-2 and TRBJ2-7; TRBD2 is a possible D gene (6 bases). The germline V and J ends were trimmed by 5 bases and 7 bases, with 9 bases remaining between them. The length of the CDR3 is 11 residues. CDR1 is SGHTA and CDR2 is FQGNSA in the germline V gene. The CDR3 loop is CASSPGVEQYF. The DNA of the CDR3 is TGTGCCAGCAGCCCGGGGGTTGAGCAGTACTTC.

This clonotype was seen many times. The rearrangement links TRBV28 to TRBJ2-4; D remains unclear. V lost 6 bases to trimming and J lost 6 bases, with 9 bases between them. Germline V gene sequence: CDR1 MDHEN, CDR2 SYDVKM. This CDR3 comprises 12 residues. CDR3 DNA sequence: TGTGCCAGCAGAAACCCGCCAAACATTCAGTACTTC. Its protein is CASRNPPNIQYF.

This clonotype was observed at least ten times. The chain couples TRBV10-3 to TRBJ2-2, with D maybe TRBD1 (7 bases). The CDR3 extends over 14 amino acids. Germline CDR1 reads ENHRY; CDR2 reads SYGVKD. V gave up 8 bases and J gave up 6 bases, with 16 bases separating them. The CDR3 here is CAIGGTERPGELFF. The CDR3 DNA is TGTGCCATCGGGGGGACAGAAAGGCCCGGGGAGCTGTTTTTT.

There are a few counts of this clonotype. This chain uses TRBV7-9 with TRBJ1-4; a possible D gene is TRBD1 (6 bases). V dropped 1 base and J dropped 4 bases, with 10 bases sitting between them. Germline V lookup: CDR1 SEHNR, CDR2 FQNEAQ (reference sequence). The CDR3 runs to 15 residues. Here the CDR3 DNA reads TGTGCCAGCAGCTTAGGTGGGGGCCTTAATGAAAAACTGTTTTTT. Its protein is CASSLGGGLNEKLFF. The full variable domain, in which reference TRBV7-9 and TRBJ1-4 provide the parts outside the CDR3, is DTGVSQNPRHKITKRGQNVTFRCDPISEHNRLYWYRQTLGQGPEFLTYFQNEAQLEKSRLLSDRFSAERPKGSFSTLEIQRTEQGDSAMYLCASSLGGGLNEKLFFGSGTQLSVL.

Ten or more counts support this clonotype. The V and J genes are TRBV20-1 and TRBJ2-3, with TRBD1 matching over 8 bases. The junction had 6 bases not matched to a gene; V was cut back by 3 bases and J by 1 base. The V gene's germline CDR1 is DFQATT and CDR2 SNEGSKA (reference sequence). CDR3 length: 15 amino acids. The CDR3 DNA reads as TGCAGTGCTAGCAGGGGGCGCCCCGGCACAGATACGCAGTATTTT. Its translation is CSASRGRPGTDTQYF.

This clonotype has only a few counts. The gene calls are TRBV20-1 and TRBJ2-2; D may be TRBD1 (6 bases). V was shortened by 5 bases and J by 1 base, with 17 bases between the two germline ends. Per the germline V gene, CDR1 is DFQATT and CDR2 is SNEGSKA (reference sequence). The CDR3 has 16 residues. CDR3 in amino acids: CSAPDYRARNTGELFF. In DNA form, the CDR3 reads TGCAGTGCTCCTGATTACAGGGCAAGGAACACCGGGGAGCTGTTTTTT.

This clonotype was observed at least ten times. CDR3 DNA sequence: TGTGCCAGCAGCTTTAGCCGGGGCTTTACAGATACGCAGTATTTT. This sequence encodes CASSFSRGFTDTQYF. This sequence joins TRBV7-2 and TRBJ2-3; D possibly matches TRBD1 or TRBD2 (5 bases each). V was shortened by 3 bases and J by 3 bases, with 13 bases between the two germline ends. Germline V gene lookup returns CDR1 SGHTA and CDR2 FQGNSA. CDR3 length equals 15 residues.

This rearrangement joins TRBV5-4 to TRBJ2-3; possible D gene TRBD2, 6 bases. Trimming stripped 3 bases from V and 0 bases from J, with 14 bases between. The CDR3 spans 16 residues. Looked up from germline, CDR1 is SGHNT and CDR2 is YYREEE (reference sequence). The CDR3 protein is CASSYGYGGSTDTQYF. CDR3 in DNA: TGTGCCAGCAGCTACGGATACGGGGGTAGCACAGATACGCAGTATTTT.

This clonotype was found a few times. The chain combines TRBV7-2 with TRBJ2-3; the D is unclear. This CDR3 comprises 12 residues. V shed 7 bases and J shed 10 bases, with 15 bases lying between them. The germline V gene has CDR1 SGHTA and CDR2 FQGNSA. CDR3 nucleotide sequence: TGTGCCAGCACCGACTCAGGAGAGGCGCAGTATTTT. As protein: CASTDSGEAQYF.

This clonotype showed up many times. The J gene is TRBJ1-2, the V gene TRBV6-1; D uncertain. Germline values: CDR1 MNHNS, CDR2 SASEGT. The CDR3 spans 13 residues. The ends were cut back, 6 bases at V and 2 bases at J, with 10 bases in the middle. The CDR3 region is CASRESQNYGYTF. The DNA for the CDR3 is TGTGCCAGCAGGGAAAGTCAGAACTATGGCTACACCTTC.

CDR3 protein: CASSYRFRDSASYEQYF. In nucleotides, the CDR3 is TGTGCCAGTAGTTACCGATTTAGGGACTCCGCCTCCTACGAGCAGTACTTC. The chain employs TRBV19 and TRBJ2-7; D possibly corresponds to TRBD2 (6 bases). Germline V gene data show CDR1 as LNHDA and CDR2 as SQIVND (reference sequence). The length of the CDR3 is 17 residues. V gave up 5 bases and J gave up 0 bases, with 20 bases separating them.

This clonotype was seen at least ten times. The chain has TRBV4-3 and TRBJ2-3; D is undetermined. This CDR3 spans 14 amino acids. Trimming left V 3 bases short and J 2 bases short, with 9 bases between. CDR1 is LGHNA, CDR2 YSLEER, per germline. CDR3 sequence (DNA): TGCGCCAGCAGCCATACGGACCTCACAGATACGCAGTATTTT. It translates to CASSHTDLTDTQYF.

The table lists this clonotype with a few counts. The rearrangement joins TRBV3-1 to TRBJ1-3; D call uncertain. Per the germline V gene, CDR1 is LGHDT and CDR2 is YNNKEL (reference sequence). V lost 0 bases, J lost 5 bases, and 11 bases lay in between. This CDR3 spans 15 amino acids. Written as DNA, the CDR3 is TGTGCCAGCAGCCAAGACGCGGACCTGAGAAACACCATATATTTT. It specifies CASSQDADLRNTIYF.

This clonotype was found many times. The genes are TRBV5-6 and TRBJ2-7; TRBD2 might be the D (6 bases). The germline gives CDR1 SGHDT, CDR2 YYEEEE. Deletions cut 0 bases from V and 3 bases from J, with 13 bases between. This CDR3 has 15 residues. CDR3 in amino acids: CASSLVRAGNYEQYF. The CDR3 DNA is TGTGCCAGCAGCTTGGTGCGTGCGGGGAACTACGAGCAGTACTTC.

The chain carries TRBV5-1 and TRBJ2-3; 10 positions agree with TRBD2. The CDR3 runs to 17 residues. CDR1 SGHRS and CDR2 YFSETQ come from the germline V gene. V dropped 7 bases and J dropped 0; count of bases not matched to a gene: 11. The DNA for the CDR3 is TGCGCCAGCCGGAGGGGGCTAGCGGGGGTGAGCACAGATACGCAGTATTTT. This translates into CASRRGLAGVSTDTQYF.

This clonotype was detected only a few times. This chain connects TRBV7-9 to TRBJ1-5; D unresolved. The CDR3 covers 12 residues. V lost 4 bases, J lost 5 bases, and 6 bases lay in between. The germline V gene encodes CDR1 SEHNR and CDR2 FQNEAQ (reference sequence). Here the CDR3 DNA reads TGTGCCAGCAGCTCATGGGATCAGCCCCAGCATTTT. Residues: CASSSWDQPQHF.

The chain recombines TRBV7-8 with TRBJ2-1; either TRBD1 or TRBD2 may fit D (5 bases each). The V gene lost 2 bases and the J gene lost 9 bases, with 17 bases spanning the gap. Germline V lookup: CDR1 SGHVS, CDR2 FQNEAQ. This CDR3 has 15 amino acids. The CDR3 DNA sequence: TGTGCCAGCAGCTTACAACGGGGACGGGCGTTTGAGCAGTTCTTC. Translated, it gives CASSLQRGRAFEQFF.

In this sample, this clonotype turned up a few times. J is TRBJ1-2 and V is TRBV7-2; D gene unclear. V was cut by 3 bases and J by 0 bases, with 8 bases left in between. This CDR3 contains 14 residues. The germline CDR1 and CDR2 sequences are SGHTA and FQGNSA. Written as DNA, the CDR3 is TGTGCCAGCAGCTTGTACACTTCTAACTATGGCTACACCTTC. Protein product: CASSLYTSNYGYTF. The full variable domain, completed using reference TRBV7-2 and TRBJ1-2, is GAGVSQSPSNKVTEKGKDVELRCDPISGHTALYWYRQSLGQGLEFLIYFQGNSAPDKSGLPSDRFSAERTGGSVSTLTIQRTQQEDSAVYLCASSLYTSNYGYTFGSGTRLTVV.

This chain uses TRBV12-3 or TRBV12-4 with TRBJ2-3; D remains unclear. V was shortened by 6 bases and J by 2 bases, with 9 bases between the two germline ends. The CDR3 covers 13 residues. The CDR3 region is CASREENTDTQYF. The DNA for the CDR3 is TGTGCCAGCAGGGAAGAAAACACAGATACGCAGTATTTT.

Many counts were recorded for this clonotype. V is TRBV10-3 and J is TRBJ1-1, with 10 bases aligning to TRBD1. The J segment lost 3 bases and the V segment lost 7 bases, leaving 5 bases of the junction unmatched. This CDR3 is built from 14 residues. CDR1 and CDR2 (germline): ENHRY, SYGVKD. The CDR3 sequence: CAITGTGDYTEAFF. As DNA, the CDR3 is TGTGCCATCACTGGGACAGGGGATTACACTGAAGCTTTCTTT.

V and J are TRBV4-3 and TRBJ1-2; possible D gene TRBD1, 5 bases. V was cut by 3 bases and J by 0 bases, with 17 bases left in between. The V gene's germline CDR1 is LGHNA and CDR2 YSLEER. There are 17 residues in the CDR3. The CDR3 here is CASSHATGGGANYGYTF. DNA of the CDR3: TGCGCCAGCAGCCATGCGACCGGGGGGGGAGCTAACTATGGCTACACCTTC.

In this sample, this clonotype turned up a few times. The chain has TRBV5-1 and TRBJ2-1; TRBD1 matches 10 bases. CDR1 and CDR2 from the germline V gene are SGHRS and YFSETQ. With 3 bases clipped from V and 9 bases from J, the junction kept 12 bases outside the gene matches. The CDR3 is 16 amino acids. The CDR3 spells CASSSPGQGIGGEQFF. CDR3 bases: TGCGCCAGCAGCTCCCCGGGACAGGGGATAGGTGGTGAGCAGTTCTTC.

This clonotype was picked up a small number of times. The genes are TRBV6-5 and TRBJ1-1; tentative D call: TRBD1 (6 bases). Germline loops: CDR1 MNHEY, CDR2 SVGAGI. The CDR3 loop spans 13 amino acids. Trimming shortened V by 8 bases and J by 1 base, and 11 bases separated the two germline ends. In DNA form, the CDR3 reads TGTGCCAGCGCCCGACAGGCGAACACTGAAGCTTTCTTT. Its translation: CASARQANTEAFF.

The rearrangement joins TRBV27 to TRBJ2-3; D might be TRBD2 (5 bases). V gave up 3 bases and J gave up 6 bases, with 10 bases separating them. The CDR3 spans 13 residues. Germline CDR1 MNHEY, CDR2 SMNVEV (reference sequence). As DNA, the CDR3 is TGTGCCAGCAGTTTCACTAGTGTGGATACGCAGTATTTT. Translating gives CASSFTSVDTQYF.

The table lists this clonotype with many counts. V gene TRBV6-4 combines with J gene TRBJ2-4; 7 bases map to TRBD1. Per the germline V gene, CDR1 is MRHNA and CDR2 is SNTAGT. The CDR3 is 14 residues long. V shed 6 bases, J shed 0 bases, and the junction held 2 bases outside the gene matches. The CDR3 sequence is CASRTGLAKNIQYF. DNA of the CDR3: TGTGCCAGCAGGACAGGGCTAGCCAAAAACATTCAGTACTTC.

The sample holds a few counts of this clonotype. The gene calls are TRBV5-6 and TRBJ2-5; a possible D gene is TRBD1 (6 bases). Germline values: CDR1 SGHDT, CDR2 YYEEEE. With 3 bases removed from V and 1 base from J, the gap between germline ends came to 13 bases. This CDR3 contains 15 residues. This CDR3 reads CASSSPTGSQETQYF. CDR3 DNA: TGTGCCAGCAGCTCTCCGACAGGTAGCCAAGAGACCCAGTACTTC.

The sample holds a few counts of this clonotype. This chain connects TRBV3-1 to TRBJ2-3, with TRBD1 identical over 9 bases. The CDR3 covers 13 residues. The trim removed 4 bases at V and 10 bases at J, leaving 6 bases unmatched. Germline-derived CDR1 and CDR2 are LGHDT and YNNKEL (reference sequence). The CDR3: CASSPRTGEPQYF. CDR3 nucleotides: TGTGCCAGCAGCCCACGGACAGGGGAACCGCAGTATTTT.